A selection of T cell receptor beta chains follows, all from one sample in a study of blood T cell repertoires in COVID-19. TCRdb's table, derived via immunoSEQ multiplex PCR, lists solely in-frame clones and lacks some. Of about 55,000 clones detected, about nine tenths appear once; the ten largest clones hold about 6.2%. The source material was peripheral blood. The receptors here all came from a middle-aged man with acute or convalescent COVID-19. Each CDR3 is given with its conserved first and last residue. A D gene is named only where the DNA matches it firmly. For some rows the clone size is stated as once, few or many, or as a class when expanded; others skip it.

>NA|TRBV18|NA|TRBJ2-3
CASSPTAMTSTDTQYF
TGTGCCAGCTCACCGACAGCTATGACTAGCACAGATACGCAGTATTTT
>NA|TRBV6-5|NA|TRBJ1-6
CASCLAGVNSPLHF
TGTGCCAGCTGCTTGGCGGGGGTAAATTCACCCCTCCACTTT
>TRBD1|TRBV20-1|once|TRBJ1-1
CSASFEGANTEAFF
TGCAGTGCTAGTTTCGAGGGGGCCAACACTGAAGCTTTCTTT
>NA|TRBV5-6|NA|TRBJ1-2
CASSTSGTLNYGYTF
TGTGCCAGCAGCACCAGCGGGACCCTCAACTATGGCTACACCTTC
>NA|TRBV14|NA|TRBJ2-3
CASSQDPRRKGTDTQYF
TGTGCCAGCAGCCAAGATCCCCGGCGGAAAGGCACAGATACGCAGTATTTT
>TRBD1|TRBV6-5|NA|TRBJ1-1
CASSLSGTENTEAFF
TGTGCCAGCAGTCTATCCGGGACAGAGAACACTGAAGCTTTCTTT
>NA|TRBV28|NA|TRBJ1-4
CASRGGTNEKLFF
TGTGCCAGCAGGGGGGGGACAAATGAAAAACTGTTTTTT
>NA|TRBV6-5|NA|TRBJ1-2
CASKRASGARGYTF
TGTGCCAGCAAAAGGGCATCAGGGGCTCGTGGCTACACCTTC
>NA|TRBV20-1|NA|TRBJ1-4
CSAEGQPGLFF
TGCAGTGCCGAAGGACAGCCGGGACTGTTTTTT
>TRBD2|TRBV11-2|NA|TRBJ2-2
CASSLFIGGRTIRELFF
TGTGCCAGCAGCTTATTCATAGGCGGGAGGACTATCCGGGAGCTGTTTTTT
>TRBD2|TRBV5-1|NA|TRBJ2-1
CASSLETSGRARNEQFF
TGCGCCAGCAGCTTGGAGACTAGCGGGAGGGCCAGGAATGAGCAGTTCTTC
>TRBD2|TRBV5-1|NA|TRBJ2-1
CASSRAGVLDEQFF
TGCGCCAGCAGTAGAGCGGGAGTCTTAGATGAGCAGTTCTTC
>NA|TRBV5-1|once|TRBJ2-3
CASSFSSDTQYF
TGCGCCAGCAGCTTTTCTTCAGATACGCAGTATTTT
>NA|TRBV2|NA|TRBJ2-5
CASSEGLGQETQYF
TGTGCCAGCAGTGAGGGCTTGGGTCAAGAGACCCAGTACTTC
>NA|TRBV6-2/TRBV6-3|NA|TRBJ2-7
CASRPPAYEQYF
TGTGCCAGCCGCCCGCCGGCCTACGAGCAGTACTTC
>TRBD1|TRBV2|NA|TRBJ1-2
CASRGTGSGYTF
TGTGCCAGCAGAGGGACAGGGTCTGGCTACACCTTC
>NA|TRBV9|NA|TRBJ1-1
CASSVMGQNTEAFF
TGTGCCAGCAGCGTAATGGGGCAGAACACTGAAGCTTTCTTT
>TRBD1|TRBV12-3/TRBV12-4|NA|TRBJ1-1
CASSNSQGAEAFF
TGTGCCAGCAGTAATTCACAGGGGGCTGAAGCTTTCTTT
>NA|TRBV10-2|NA|TRBJ1-1
CASLRGVGYTEAFF
TGCGCCAGCCTCCGGGGAGTCGGGTACACTGAAGCTTTCTTT
>TRBD2|TRBV4-2|few|TRBJ2-2
CASSQDSGTTGELFF
TGTGCCAGCAGCCAAGATAGCGGGACCACCGGGGAGCTGTTTTTT
>NA|TRBV2|NA|TRBJ2-4
CASSPPRGSGQAKNIQYF
TGTGCCAGCAGTCCACCCCGCGGGTCCGGGCAAGCCAAAAACATTCAGTACTTC
>NA|TRBV10-3|once|TRBJ2-1
CAISVSGSSYNEQFF
TGTGCCATCAGTGTCTCCGGGAGCTCCTACAATGAGCAGTTCTTC
>TRBD2|TRBV10-2|once|TRBJ2-1
CASSEILAGDNEQFF
TGCGCCAGCAGTGAAATACTAGCGGGAGACAATGAGCAGTTCTTC
>NA|TRBV5-8|NA|TRBJ1-5
CASSLNIKQGWGNQPQHF
TGTGCCAGCAGTCTTAATATCAAGCAGGGTTGGGGCAATCAGCCCCAGCATTTT
>NA|TRBV3-1/TRBV3-2|NA|TRBJ2-3
CASSSIRERGRNTQYF
TGTGCCAGCAGTTCCATACGGGAACGAGGGAGGAATACGCAGTATTTT
>NA|TRBV7-9|NA|TRBJ1-5
CASSLGGSGGQPQHF
TGTGCCAGCAGCTTAGGGGGGTCCGGAGGGCAGCCCCAGCATTTT
>NA|TRBV7-6|NA|TRBJ1-1
CASSLGTEAFF
TGTGCCAGCAGCTTAGGGACAGAAGCTTTCTTT
>TRBD2|TRBV2|NA|TRBJ2-2
CASSPLAGGTGELFF
TGTGCCAGCAGCCCCCTAGCGGGAGGGACCGGGGAGCTGTTTTTT
>TRBD2|TRBV5-1|NA|TRBJ2-3
CASSVGTSGRVGTDTQYF
TGCGCCAGCAGCGTTGGGACTAGCGGGAGGGTGGGGACAGATACGCAGTATTTT
>NA|TRBV5-1|NA|TRBJ2-2
CASSLTGAGGELFF
TGCGCCAGCAGCTTGACGGGAGCGGGCGGGGAGCTGTTTTTT
>TRBD1|TRBV7-9|NA|TRBJ2-3
CASSPYPILTGATDTQYF
TGTGCCAGCAGCCCTTACCCTATTTTGACAGGGGCTACAGATACGCAGTATTTT
>NA|TRBV7-2|NA|TRBJ2-7
CASSSPKGSALSSYEQYF
TGTGCCAGCAGCTCTCCTAAAGGGAGCGCGTTGAGCTCCTACGAGCAGTACTTC
>NA|TRBV9|NA|TRBJ2-3
CASSPWSPPDTQYF
TGTGCCAGCAGCCCCTGGAGCCCCCCAGATACGCAGTATTTT
>NA|TRBV30|NA|TRBJ1-1
CAWSNSLDTEAFF
TGTGCCTGGAGTAACAGTTTGGACACTGAAGCTTTCTTT
>NA|TRBV6-7|NA|TRBJ1-4
CASSYRSGTNEKLFF
TGTGCCAGCAGTTACAGAAGCGGGACTAATGAAAAACTGTTTTTT